This TCR beta chain was sequenced for a study of blood T cell repertoires in COVID-19. About the research overall: Sites in the United States, Italy and Spain provided acute and convalescent COVID-19 samples. The analysed material was cDNA or gDNA that came from T cells, B-cell-depleted T cells, or PBMCs.

V gave up 0 bases and J gave up 10 bases, with 18 bases separating them. Germline values: CDR1 LGHDT, CDR2 YNNKEL (reference sequence). CDR3 length equals 15 residues. Authors' processing steps: For nucleated cells, counts were estimated from reference gene primer amplification. Profiling relied on immunoSEQ multiplex PCR, and the TCRdb table lists in-frame clones only, not all of them. V, J and clone size are taken as reported in that table, and D and trimming were inferred from the DNA itself. The sample carries 100,000 to 150,000 clones, under 90% recorded once. Sequenced material: peripheral blood. This TCR came from a woman in her seventies with acute or convalescent COVID-19. The rearrangement joins TRBV3-1 (or the pseudogene TRBV3-2) to TRBJ1-1; D not resolved. In DNA form, the CDR3 reads TGTGCCAGCAGCCAAGAATCGGGAGGACGCCGGGGAGCTTTCTTT. It translates to CASSQESGGRRGAFF.